The T cell receptor (beta chain) under discussion was sequenced for a study of blood T cells in healthy people across ages. The CDR3 totals 14 residues. A note on this clonotype: One end of the junction is discordant with germline, which a read error may explain.

Through a sample-barcoded 5' primer and a J-beta primer mix, a second PCR was run for about 6 to 11 cycles. A single record per CDR3 protein comes from TCRdb applying MiXCR to the 5' RACE reads. The sample holds 750,000 to 950,000 distinct CDR3 sequences, 40% to 65% seen once. The sequence came from a man at least 80 years old in good health. Input material: blood. This chain uses TRBV12-3 or TRBV12-4 with TRBJ2-4, with D possibly matching TRBD2 (6 bases). The closer fit of TRBJ2-7 to the DNA end suggests the J call may be wrong. The CDR3 here is CASTWGRRSCEQYF. The CDR3 DNA reads TGTGCCAGCACCTGGGGGAGGCGGTCCTGCGAGCAGTACTTC.